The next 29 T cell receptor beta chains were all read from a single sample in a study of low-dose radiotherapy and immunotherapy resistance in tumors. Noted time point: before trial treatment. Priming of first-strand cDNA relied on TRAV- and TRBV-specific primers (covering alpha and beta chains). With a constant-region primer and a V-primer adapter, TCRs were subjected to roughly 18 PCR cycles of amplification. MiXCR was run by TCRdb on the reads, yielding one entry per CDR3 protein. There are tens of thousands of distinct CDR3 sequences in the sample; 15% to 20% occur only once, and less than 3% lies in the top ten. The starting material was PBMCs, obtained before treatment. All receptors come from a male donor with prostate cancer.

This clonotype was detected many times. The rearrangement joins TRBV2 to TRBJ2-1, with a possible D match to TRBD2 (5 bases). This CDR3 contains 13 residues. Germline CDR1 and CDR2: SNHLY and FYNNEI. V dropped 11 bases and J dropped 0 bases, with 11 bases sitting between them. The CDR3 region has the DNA TGTGCCGGCCGCCGGGACTCCTACAATGAGCAGTTCTTC. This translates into CAGRRDSYNEQFF.

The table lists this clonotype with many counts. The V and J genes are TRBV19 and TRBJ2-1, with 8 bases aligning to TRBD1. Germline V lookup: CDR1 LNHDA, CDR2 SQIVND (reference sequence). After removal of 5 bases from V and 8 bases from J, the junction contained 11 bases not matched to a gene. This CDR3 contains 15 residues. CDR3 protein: CASSPRTGMGYEQFF. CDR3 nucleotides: TGTGCCAGTAGTCCACGGACAGGGATGGGATATGAGCAGTTCTTC. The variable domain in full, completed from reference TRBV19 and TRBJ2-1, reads DGGITQSPKYLFRKEGQNVTLSCEQNLNHDAMYWYRQDPGQGLRLIYYSQIVNDFQKGDIAEGYSVSREKKESFPLTVTSAQKNPTAFYLCASSPRTGMGYEQFFGPGTRLTVL.

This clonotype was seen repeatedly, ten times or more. CDR3 coding DNA: TGTGCCAGTACTGTAATCACCGGGGAGCTGTTTTTT. Translation: CASTVITGELFF. The rearrangement joins TRBV19 to TRBJ2-2; D call uncertain. CDR1 is LNHDA, CDR2 SQIVND, per germline (reference sequence). The CDR3 covers 12 residues. V gave up 7 bases and J gave up 4 bases, with 7 bases separating them.

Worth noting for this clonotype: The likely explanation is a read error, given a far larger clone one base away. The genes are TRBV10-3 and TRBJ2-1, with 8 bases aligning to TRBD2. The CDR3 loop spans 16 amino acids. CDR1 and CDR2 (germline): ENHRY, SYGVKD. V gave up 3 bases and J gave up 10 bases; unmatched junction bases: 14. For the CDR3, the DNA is TGTGCCATCAGTGACCTTTTGGGGACTAGGTCCTACGAGCAGTTCTTC. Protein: CAISDLLGTRSYEQFF.

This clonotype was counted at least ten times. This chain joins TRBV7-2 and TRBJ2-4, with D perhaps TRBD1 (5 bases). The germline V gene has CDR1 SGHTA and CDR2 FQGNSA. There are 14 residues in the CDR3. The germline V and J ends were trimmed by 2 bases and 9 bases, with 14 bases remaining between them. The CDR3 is CASSLPGRAGIQYF. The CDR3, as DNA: TGTGCCAGCAGCTTACCAGGCAGGGCCGGCATTCAGTACTTC.

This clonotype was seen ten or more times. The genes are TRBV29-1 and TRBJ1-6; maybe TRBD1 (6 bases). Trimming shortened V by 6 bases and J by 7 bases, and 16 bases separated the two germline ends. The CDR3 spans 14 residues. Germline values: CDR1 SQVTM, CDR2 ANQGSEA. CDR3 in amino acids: CSVGETGGNSPLHF. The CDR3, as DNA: TGCAGCGTGGGGGAGACAGGAGGGAATTCACCCCTCCACTTT.

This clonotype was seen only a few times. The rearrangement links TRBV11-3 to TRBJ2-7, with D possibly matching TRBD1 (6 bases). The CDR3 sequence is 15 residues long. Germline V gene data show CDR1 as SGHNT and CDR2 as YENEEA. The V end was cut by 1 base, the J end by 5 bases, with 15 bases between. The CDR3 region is CASSLVGAGDDEQYF. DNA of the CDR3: TGTGCCAGCAGCTTAGTGGGGGCAGGGGACGACGAGCAGTACTTC.

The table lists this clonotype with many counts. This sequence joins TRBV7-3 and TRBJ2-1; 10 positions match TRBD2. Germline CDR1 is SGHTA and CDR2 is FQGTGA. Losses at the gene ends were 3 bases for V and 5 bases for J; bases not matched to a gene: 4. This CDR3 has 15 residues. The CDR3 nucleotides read TGTGCCAGCAGCTTCTTAGCGGGGGGTAACAATGAGCAGTTCTTC. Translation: CASSFLAGGNNEQFF.

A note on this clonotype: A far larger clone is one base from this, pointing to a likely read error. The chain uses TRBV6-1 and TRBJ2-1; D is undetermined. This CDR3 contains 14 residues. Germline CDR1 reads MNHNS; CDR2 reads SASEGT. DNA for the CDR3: TGTACCAGCAGTTCTGGGTGGGGTGGCGATGAGCAGTTCTTC. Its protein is CTSSSGWGGDEQFF.

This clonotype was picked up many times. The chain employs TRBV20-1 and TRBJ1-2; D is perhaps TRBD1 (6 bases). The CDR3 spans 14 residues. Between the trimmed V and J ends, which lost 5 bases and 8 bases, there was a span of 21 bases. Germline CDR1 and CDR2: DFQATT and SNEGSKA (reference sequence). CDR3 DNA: TGCAGTGCTCGACCTCCGGGACCCGACAGGGGCTACACCTTC. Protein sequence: CSARPPGPDRGYTF.

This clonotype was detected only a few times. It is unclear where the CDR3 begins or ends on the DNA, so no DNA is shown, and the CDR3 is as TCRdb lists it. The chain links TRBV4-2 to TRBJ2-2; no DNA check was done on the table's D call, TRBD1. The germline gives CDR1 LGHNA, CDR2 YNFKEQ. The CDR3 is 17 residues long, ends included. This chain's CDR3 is CASRTQGVGSTGELFFF.

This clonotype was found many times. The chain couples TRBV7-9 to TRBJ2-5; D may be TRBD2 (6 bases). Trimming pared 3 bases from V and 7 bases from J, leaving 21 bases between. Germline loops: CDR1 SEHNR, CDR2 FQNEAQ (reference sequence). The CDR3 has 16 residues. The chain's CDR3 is CASSFPPRLDGGTQYF. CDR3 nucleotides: TGTGCCAGCAGCTTCCCCCCAAGACTAGACGGAGGGACCCAGTACTTC.

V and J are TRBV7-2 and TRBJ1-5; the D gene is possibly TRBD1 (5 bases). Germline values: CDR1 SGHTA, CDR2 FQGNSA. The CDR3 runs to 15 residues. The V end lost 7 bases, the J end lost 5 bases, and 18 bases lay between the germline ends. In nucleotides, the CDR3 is TGTGCCAGCACAACTGGGGCCCCGGGTTATCAGCCCCAGCATTTT. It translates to CASTTGAPGYQPQHF. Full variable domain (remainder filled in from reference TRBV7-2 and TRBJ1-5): GAGVSQSPSNKVTEKGKDVELRCDPISGHTALYWYRQSLGQGLEFLIYFQGNSAPDKSGLPSDRFSAERTGGSVSTLTIQRTQQEDSAVYLCASTTGAPGYQPQHFGDGTRLSIL.

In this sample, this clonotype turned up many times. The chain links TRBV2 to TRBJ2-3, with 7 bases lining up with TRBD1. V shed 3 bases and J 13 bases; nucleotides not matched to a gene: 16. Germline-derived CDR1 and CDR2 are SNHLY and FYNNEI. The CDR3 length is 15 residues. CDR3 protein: CASSDEGAWSPGEYF. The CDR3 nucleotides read TGTGCCAGCAGTGACGAGGGGGCATGGAGTCCAGGGGAGTATTTT.

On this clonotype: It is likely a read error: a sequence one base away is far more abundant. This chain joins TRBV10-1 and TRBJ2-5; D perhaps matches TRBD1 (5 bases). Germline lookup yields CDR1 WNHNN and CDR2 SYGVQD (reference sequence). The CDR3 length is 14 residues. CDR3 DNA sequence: TGTACCATCAGAACCGACAGAAGTCAAGAGACCCAGTACTTC. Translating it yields CTIRTDRSQETQYF.

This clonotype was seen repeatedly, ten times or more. As DNA, the CDR3 is TGTGCCACACGCAACCTCCGGGACAGGGACAACGAGCAGTACTTC. The encoded protein is CATRNLRDRDNEQYF. The chain carries TRBV6-2 or TRBV6-3 and TRBJ2-7; 9 bases fit TRBD1. Trimming cost V 10 bases and J 5 bases; bases outside gene matches: 15. CDR1 and CDR2 (germline): MNHEY, SVGEGT. The CDR3 sequence is 15 residues long.

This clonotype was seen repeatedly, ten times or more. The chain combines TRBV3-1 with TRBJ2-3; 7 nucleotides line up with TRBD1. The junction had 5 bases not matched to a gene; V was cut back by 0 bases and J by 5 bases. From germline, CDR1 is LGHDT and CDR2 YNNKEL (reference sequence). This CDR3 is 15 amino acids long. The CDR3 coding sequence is TGTGCCAGCAGCCAAGAACCTCGGACAGGAGATACGCAGTATTTT. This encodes CASSQEPRTGDTQYF.

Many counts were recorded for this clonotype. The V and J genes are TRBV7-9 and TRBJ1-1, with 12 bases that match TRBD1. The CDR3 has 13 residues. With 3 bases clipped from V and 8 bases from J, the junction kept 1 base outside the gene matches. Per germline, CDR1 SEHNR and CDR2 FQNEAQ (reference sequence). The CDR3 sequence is CASSFGTGGEAFF. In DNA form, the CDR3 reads TGTGCCAGCAGCTTCGGGACAGGGGGCGAAGCTTTCTTT.

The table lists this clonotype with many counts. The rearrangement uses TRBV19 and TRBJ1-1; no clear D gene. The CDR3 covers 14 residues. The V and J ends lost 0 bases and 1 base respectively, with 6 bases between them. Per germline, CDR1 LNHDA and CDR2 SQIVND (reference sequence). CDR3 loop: CASSIDAGNTEAFF. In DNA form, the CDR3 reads TGTGCCAGTAGTATAGATGCGGGGAACACTGAAGCTTTCTTT.

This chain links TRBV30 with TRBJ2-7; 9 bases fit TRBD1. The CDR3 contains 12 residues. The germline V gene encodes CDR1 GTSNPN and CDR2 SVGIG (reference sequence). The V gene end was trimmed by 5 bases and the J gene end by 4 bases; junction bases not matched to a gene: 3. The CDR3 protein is CAWGTGPYEQYF. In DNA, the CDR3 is TGTGCCTGGGGGACAGGGCCGTACGAGCAGTACTTC.

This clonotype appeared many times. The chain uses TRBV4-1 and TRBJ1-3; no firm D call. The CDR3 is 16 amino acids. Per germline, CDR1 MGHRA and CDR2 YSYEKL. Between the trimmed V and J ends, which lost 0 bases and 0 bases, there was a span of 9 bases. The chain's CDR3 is CASSQEPLISGNTIYF. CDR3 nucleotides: TGCGCCAGCAGCCAAGAACCCCTAATCTCTGGAAACACCATATATTTT.

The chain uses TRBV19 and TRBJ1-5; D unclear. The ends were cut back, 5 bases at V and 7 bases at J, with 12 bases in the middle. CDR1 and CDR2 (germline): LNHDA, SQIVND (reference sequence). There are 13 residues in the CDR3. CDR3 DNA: TGTGCCAGTAGTGCCTCCGTTTGGCAGCCCCAGCATTTT. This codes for CASSASVWQPQHF.

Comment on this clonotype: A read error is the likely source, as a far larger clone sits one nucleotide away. CDR3 in DNA: TGTGCCAGCAGCAGATCAGGGGCCTACGAGCAGTTCTTC. This codes for CASSRSGAYEQFF. The V and J genes are TRBV7-2 and TRBJ2-1; possible D gene TRBD1, 6 bases. The CDR3 is 13 residues long. Trimming stripped 5 bases from V and 10 bases from J, with 15 bases between. Germline CDR1 reads SGHTA; CDR2 reads FQGNSA.

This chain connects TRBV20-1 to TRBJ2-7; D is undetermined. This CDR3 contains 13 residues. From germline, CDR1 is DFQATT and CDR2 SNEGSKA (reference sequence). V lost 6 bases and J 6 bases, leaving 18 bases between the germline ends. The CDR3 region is CSAYRLRGTEQYF. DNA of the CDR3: TGCAGTGCGTATCGACTGCGTGGAACCGAGCAGTACTTC.

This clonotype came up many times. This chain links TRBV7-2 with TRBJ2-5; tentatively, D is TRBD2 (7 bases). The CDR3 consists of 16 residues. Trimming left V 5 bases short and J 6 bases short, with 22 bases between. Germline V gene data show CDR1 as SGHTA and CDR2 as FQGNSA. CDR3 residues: CASSPRRGDTPQTQYF. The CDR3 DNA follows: TGTGCCAGCAGCCCTAGACGGGGGGACACCCCCCAGACCCAGTACTTC.

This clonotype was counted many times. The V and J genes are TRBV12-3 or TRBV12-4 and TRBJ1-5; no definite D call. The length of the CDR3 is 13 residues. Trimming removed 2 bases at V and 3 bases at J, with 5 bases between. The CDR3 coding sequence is TGTGCCAGCAGTTTAATGGACAATCAGCCCCAGCATTTT. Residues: CASSLMDNQPQHF.

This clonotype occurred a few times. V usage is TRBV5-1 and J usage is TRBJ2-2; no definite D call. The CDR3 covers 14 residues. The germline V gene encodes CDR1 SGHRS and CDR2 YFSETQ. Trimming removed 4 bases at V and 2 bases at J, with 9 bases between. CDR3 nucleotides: TGCGCCAGCAGCCCCTGGGTAAACACCGGGGAGCTGTTTTTT. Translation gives CASSPWVNTGELFF.

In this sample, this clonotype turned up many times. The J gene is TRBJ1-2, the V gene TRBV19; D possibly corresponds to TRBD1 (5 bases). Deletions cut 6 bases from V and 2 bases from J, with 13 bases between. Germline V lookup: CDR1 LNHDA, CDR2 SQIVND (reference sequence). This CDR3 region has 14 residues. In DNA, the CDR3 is TGTGCCAGTAGCAGCGACAGACTAAACTATGGCTACACCTTC. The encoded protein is CASSSDRLNYGYTF. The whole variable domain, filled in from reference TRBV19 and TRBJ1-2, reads DGGITQSPKYLFRKEGQNVTLSCEQNLNHDAMYWYRQDPGQGLRLIYYSQIVNDFQKGDIAEGYSVSREKKESFPLTVTSAQKNPTAFYLCASSSDRLNYGYTFGSGTRLTVV.

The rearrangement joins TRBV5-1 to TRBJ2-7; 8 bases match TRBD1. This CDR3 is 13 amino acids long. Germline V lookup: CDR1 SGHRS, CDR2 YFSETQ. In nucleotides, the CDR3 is TGCGCCAGCAGCTTGGCAGGGACAGGTCCACTTTCTGTC. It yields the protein CASSLAGTGPLSV.